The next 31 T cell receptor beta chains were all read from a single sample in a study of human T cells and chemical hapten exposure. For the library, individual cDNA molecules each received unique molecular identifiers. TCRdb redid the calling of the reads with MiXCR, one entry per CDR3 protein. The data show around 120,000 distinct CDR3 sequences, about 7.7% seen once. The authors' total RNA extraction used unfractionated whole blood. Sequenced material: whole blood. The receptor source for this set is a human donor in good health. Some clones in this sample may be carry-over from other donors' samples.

In nucleotides, the CDR3 is TGTGCCAACGGTGTCGGGGGGGGCAATGAGCAGTTCTTC. Amino acids: CANGVGGGNEQFF. The J gene is TRBJ2-1, the V gene TRBV19; 8 bases match TRBD2. Germline loops: CDR1 LNHDA, CDR2 SQIVND (reference sequence). Losses at the gene ends were 10 bases for V and 6 bases for J; bases not matched to a gene: 8. This CDR3 region has 13 residues.

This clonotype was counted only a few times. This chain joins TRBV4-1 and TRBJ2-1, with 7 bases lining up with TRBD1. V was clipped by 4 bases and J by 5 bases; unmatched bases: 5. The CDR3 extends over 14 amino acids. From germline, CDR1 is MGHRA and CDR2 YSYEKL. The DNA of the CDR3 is TGCGCCAGCAGCCCGGGACAGAACGACAATGAGCAGTTCTTC. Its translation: CASSPGQNDNEQFF.

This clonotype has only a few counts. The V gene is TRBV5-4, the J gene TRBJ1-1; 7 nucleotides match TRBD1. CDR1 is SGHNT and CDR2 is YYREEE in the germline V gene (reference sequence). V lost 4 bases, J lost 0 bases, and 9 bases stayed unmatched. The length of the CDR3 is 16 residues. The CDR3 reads CASSRATGQLNTEAFF. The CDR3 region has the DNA TGTGCCAGCAGCCGAGCTACGGGACAGCTGAACACTGAAGCTTTCTTT.

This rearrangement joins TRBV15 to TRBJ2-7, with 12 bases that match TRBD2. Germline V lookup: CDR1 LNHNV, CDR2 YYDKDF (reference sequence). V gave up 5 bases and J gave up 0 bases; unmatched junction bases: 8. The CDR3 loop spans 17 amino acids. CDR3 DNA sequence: TGTGCCACCAGCTCCCGGACTAGCGGGATTTCCTCCTACGAGCAGTACTTC. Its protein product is CATSSRTSGISSYEQYF.

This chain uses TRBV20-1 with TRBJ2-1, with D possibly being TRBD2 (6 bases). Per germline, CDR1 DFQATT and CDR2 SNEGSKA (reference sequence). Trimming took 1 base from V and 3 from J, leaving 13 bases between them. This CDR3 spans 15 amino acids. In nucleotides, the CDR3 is TGCAGTGCTAGAGTAACGGCGGGGAGCTACAATGAGCAGTTCTTC. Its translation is CSARVTAGSYNEQFF.

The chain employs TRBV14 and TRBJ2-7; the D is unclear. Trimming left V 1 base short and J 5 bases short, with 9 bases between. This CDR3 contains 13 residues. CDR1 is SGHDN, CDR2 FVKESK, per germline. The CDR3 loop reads CASSQGRKNEQYF. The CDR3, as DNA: TGTGCCAGCAGCCAAGGCAGGAAGAACGAGCAGTACTTC. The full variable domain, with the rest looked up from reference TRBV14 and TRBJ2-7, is EAGVTQFPSHSVIEKGQTVTLRCDPISGHDNLYWYRRVMGKEIKFLLHFVKESKQDESGMPNNRFLAERTGGTYSTLKVQPAELEDSGVYFCASSQGRKNEQYFGPGTRLTVT.

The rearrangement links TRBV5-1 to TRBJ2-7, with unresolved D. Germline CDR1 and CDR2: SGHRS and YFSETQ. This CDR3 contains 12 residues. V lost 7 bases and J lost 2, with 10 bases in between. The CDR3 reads CASGRETYEQYF. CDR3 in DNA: TGCGCCAGCGGTAGGGAAACCTACGAGCAGTACTTC.

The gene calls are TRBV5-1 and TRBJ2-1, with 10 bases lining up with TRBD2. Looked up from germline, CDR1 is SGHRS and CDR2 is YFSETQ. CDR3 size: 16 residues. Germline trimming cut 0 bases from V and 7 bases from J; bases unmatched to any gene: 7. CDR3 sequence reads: CASSLGTSGRGNEQFF. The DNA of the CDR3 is TGCGCCAGCAGCTTGGGGACTAGCGGTCGGGGGAATGAGCAGTTCTTC.

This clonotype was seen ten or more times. The CDR3 reads CASSQDILAGANSYNEQFF. The CDR3 DNA reads as TGCGCCAGCAGCCAAGATATACTAGCGGGGGCCAACTCCTACAATGAGCAGTTCTTC. The chain employs TRBV4-3 and TRBJ2-1; 11 bases align to TRBD2. The CDR3 loop spans 19 amino acids. The V gene end was trimmed by 0 bases and the J gene end by 0 bases; junction bases not matched to a gene: 7. CDR1 is LGHNA, CDR2 YSLEER, per germline.

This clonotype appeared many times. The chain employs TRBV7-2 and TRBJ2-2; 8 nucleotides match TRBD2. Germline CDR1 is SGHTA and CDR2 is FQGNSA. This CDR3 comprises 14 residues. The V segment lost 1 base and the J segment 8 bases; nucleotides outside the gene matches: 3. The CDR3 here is CASSLVSSGGELFF. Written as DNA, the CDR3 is TGTGCCAGCAGCTTAGTTTCTAGCGGGGGGGAGCTGTTTTTT.

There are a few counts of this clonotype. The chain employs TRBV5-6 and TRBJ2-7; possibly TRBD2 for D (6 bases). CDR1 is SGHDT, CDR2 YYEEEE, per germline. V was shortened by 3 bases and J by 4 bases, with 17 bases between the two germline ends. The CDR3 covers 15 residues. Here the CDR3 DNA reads TGTGCCAGCAGCTCGCCCCGCGGGACCCAATACGAGCAGTACTTC. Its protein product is CASSSPRGTQYEQYF. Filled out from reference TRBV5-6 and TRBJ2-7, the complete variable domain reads DAGVTQSPTHLIKTRGQQVTLRCSPKSGHDTVSWYQQALGQGPQFIFQYYEEEERQRGNFPDRFSGHQFPNYSSELNVNALLLGDSALYLCASSSPRGTQYEQYFGPGTRLTVT.

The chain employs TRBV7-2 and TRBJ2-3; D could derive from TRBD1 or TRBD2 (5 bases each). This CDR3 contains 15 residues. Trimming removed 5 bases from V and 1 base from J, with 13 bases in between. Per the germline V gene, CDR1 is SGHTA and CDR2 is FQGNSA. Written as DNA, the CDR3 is TGTGCCAGCAGCCCCTGGGACGGACGCACAGATACGCAGTATTTT. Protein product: CASSPWDGRTDTQYF.

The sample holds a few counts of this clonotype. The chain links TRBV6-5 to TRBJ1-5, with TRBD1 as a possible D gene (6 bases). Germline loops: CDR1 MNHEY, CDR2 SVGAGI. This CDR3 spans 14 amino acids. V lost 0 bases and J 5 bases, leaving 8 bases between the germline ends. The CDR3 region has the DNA TGTGCCAGCAGTTACTCTTACAGGGATCAGCCCCAGCATTTT. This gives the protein CASSYSYRDQPQHF.

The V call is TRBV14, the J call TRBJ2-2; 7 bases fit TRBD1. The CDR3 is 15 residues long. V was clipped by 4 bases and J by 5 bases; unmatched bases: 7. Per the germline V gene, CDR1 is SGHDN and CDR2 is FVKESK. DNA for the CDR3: TGTGCCAGCAGCCCCCACAGGGGCGCGACCGGGGAGCTGTTTTTT. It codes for CASSPHRGATGELFF.

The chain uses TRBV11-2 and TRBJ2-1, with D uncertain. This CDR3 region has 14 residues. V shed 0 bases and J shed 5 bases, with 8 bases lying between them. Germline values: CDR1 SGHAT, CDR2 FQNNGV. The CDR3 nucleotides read TGTGCCAGCAGCTTAGATCTGACAAACAATGAGCAGTTCTTC. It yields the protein CASSLDLTNNEQFF.

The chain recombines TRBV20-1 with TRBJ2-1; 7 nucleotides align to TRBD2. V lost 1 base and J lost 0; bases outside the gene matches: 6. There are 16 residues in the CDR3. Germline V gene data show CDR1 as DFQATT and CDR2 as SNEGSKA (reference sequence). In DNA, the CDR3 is TGCAGTGCTAGAGGGGGGAGGGTGGGCTCCTACAATGAGCAGTTCTTC. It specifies CSARGGRVGSYNEQFF.

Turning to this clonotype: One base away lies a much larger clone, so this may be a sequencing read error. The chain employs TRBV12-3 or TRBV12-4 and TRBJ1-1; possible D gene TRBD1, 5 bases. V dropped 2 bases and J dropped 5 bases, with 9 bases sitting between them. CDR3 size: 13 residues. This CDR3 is CASSLFGGTEAFF. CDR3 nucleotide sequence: TGTGCCAGCAGTTTATTCGGGGGTACTGAAGCTTTCTTT.

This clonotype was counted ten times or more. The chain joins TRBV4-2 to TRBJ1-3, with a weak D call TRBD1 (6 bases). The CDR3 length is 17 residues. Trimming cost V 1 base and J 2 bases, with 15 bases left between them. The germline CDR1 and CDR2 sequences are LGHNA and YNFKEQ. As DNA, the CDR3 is TGTGCCAGCAGCCAAGGACGGCAGGGGACTACTGGAAACACCATATATTTT. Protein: CASSQGRQGTTGNTIYF.

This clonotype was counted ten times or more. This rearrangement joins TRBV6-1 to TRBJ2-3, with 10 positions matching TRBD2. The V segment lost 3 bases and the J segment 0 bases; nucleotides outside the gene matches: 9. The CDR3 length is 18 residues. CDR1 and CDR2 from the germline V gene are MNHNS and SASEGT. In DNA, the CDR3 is TGTGCCAGCAGTGAGGCTAGCGGGGGACCGATAAGCACAGATACGCAGTATTTT. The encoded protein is CASSEASGGPISTDTQYF.

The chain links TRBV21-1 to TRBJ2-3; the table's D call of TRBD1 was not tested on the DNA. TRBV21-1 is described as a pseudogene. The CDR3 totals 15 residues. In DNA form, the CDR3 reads TGTGCCAGCAGCATTCCGGGTCTCGAGGCAGATACGCAGTATTTT. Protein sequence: CASSIPGLEADTQYF.

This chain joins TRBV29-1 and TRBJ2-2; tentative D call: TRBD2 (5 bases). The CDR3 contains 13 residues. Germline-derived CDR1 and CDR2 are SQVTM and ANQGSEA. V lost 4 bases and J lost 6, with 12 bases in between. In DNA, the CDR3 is TGCAGCGTTGCGGTCATGGAGGCCGGGGAGCTGTTTTTT. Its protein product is CSVAVMEAGELFF.

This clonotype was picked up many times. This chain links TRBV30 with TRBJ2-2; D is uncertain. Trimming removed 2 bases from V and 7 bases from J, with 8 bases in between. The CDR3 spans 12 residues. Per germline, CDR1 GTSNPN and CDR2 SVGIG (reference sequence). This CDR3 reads CAWSPQIGELFF. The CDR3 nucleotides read TGTGCCTGGAGTCCTCAGATCGGGGAGCTGTTTTTT.

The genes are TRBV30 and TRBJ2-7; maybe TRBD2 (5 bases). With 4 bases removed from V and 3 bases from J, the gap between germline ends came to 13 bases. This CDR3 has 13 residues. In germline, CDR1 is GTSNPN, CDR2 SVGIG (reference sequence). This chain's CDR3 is CAWKAVGLYEQYF. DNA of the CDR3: TGTGCCTGGAAGGCAGTAGGACTCTACGAGCAGTACTTC.

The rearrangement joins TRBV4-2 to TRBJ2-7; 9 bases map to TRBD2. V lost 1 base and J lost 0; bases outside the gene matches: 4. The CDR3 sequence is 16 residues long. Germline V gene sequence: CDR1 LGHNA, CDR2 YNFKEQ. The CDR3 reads CASSQVVAGDSYEQYF. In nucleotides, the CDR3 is TGTGCCAGCAGCCAAGTGGTAGCGGGGGACTCCTACGAGCAGTACTTC.

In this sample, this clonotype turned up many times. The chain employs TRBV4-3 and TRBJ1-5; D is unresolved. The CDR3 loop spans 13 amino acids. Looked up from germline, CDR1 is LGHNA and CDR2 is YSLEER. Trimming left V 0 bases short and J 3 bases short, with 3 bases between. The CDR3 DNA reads TGCGCCAGCAGCCAAGATCCCAATCAGCCCCAGCATTTT. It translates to CASSQDPNQPQHF.

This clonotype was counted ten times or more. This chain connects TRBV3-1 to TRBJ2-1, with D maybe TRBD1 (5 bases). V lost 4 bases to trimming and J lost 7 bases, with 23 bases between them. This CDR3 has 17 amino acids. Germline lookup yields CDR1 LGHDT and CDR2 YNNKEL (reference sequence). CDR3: CASSPDLRAVQGNEQFF. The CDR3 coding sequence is TGTGCCAGCAGCCCGGATCTCAGGGCAGTCCAAGGGAATGAGCAGTTCTTC.

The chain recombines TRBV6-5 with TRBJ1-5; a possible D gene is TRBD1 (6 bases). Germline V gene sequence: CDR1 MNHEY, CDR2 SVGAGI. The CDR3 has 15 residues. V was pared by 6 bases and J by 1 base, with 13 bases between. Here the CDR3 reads CASSLSGGSNQPQHF. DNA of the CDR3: TGTGCCAGCAGCCTCTCGGGGGGCAGCAATCAGCCCCAGCATTTT.

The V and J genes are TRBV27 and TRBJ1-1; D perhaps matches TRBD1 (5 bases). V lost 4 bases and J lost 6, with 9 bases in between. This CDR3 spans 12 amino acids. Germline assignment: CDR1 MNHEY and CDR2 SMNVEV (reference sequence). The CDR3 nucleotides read TGTGCCAGCAGTTCTAGGGGTTCTGAAGCTTTCTTT. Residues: CASSSRGSEAFF.

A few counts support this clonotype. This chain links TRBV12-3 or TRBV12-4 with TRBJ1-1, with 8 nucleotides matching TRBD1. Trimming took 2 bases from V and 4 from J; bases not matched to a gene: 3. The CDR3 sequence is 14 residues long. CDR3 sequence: CASSLQGASTEAFF. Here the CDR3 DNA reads TGTGCCAGCAGTTTACAGGGGGCGAGCACTGAAGCTTTCTTT.

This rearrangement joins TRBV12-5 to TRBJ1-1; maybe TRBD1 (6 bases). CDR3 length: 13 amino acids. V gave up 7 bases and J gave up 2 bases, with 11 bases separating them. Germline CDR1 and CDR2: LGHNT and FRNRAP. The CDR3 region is CASAWGGNTEAFF. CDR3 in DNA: TGTGCTAGTGCCTGGGGGGGCAACACTGAAGCTTTCTTT.

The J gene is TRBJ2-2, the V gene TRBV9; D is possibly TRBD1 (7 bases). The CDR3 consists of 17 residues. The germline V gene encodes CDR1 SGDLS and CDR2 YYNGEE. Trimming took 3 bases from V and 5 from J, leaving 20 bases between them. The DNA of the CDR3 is TGTGCCAGCAGCGAGGAGGCAGGAGGGGGCTGGACCGGGGAGCTGTTTTTT. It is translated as CASSEEAGGGWTGELFF. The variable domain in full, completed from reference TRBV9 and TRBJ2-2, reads DSGVTQTPKHLITATGQRVTLRCSPRSGDLSVYWYQQSLDQGLQFLIQYYNGEERAKGNILERFSAQQFPDLHSELNLSSLELGDSALYFCASSEEAGGGWTGELFFGEGSRLTVL.